This TCR beta chain appears in the sequencing data of a study of blood T cell repertoires in COVID-19. Across the whole study: Specimens from acute and convalescent COVID-19 originated in the United States, Italy and Spain. Sources were T cells, B-cell-depleted T cells, or PBMCs; the material itself was cDNA or gDNA.

Authors' methods: Reference gene primer amplification in the assay estimated nucleated cell counts. The protocol was immunoSEQ multiplex PCR, while the TCRdb copy is restricted to in-frame clones and leaves out a portion. The D gene and trimming were derived from the DNA, and the V and J assignments and clone size from that table. The sample has some 96,000 clones; roughly 80% are singletons. The CDR3 extends over 17 amino acids. The V gene's germline CDR1 is SGHRS and CDR2 YFSETQ. V lost 6 bases to trimming and J lost 3 bases; unmatched junction nucleotides: 16. Sequenced sample: peripheral blood. The receptor was derived from a human donor in a cohort sampled during active COVID-19. The rearrangement uses TRBV5-1 and TRBJ2-7; 9 bases are shared with TRBD1. The CDR3 DNA follows: TGCGCCAGCACCTCCGGGGTATCCGGGACAGGGCACTACGAGCAGTACTTC. This sequence encodes CASTSGVSGTGHYEQYF.